A selection of T cell receptor beta chains follows, all from one sample in a study of blood T cell repertoires in COVID-19. The table came from immunoSEQ multiplex PCR; TCRdb's copy has only in-frame clones and leaves some out. The sample shows 150,000 to 200,000 clones, just over 85% of them seen only once. Sequencing input: PBMCs or T cells enriched from blood (not recorded which). The receptors were gathered from a woman aged 18-29 years who had recovered from COVID-19. The CDR3 runs from the conserved cysteine through the conserved F or W. D genes are given only for firm matches.

CDR3	DNA	J	length	V	D
CASSRSGLAGGSYEQYF	TGTGCCAGCAGCCGTTCAGGACTGGCGGGGGGTTCCTACGAGCAGTACTTC	TRBJ2-7	17	TRBV28	TRBD2
CASSPGGNQPQHF	TGTGCCAGCTCACCTGGGGGGAATCAGCCCCAGCATTTT	TRBJ1-5	13	TRBV18	-
CASSPLGTGERYEQYF	TGTGCCAGCAGCCCCCTGGGGACAGGGGAGAGATACGAGCAGTACTTC	TRBJ2-7	16	TRBV5-6	TRBD1
CASSLSGTREETQYF	TGTGCCAGCAGCTTATCCGGGACTAGGGAAGAGACCCAGTACTTC	TRBJ2-5	15	TRBV7-2	TRBD2
CASSPRERGGFF	TGTGCCAGCAGTCCCCGCGAGCGGGGGGGGTTCTTC	TRBJ2-1	12	TRBV6-2/TRBV6-3	TRBD2
CATRDRRTYEQYF	TGTGCCACCCGGGACAGACGCACCTACGAGCAGTACTTC	TRBJ2-7	13	TRBV6-5	TRBD1
CASSLERASSYNEQFF	TGTGCTAGCAGCTTAGAGAGAGCGAGCTCCTACAATGAGCAGTTCTTC	TRBJ2-1	16	TRBV7-7	-
CASSWDFRDGGHEKLFF	TGTGCCAGCAGTTGGGACTTCCGGGACGGAGGACATGAAAAACTGTTTTTT	TRBJ1-4	17	TRBV28	-
CASSLLDRGQTGQFF	TGCGCCAGCAGCTTGTTGGACAGGGGGCAAACGGGGCAGTTCTTC	TRBJ2-1	15	TRBV5-1	TRBD1
CASRPRQSTESYEQYF	TGTGCCAGCAGGCCCCGACAGAGTACTGAATCTTACGAGCAGTACTTC	TRBJ2-7	16	TRBV2	-
CASSSQGKGQPQHF	TGTGCCAGCAGCTCACAGGGAAAAGGGCAGCCCCAGCATTTT	TRBJ1-5	14	TRBV2	-
CASSLSYSSNQPQHF	TGTGCCAGCAGCTTATCGTACAGCAGCAATCAGCCCCAGCATTTT	TRBJ1-5	15	TRBV7-2	-
CASSVGFRGNYGYTF	TGTGCCAGCAGTGTTGGGTTCCGAGGTAACTATGGCTACACCTTC	TRBJ1-2	15	TRBV2	-
CAVKQGIQETQYF	TGTGCCGTAAAGCAGGGGATACAAGAGACCCAGTACTTC	TRBJ2-5	13	TRBV30	-
CASSLVGGAAGDTQYF	TGTGCCAGCAGCTTAGTTGGGGGGGCCGCGGGAGATACGCAGTATTTT	TRBJ2-3	16	TRBV7-2	-